This TCR beta chain was profiled in a study of cytomegalovirus exposure and HLA in healthy donors. PCR primers comprised 60 Vbeta and 13 Jbeta primers. Here immunoSEQ multiplex PCR was the method, and the copy in TCRdb shows in-frame clones only, minus some. The data show about 130,000 clones, with around 74% seen just once and around 6.6% held by the top ten. The sequence derives from a man aged 35 to 55 in good health and CMV-seropositive. Input material: PBMCs.

The CDR3 coding sequence is TGTGCCAGCAGCGTAGGGTGGGGCGGCGGGGAGCTGTTTTTT. Protein product: CASSVGWGGGELFF. V gene TRBV9 combines with J gene TRBJ2-2; D is possibly TRBD1 (5 bases). CDR1 and CDR2 from the germline V gene are SGDLS and YYNGEE. This CDR3 region has 14 residues. V was cut by 0 bases and J by 7 bases, with 10 bases left in between.